The 9 T cell receptor beta chains below come from one sample, sequenced in a study of T cells in localized non-small cell lung cancer. Repertoires were generated with immunoSEQ multiplex PCR, while TCRdb's copy carries only in-frame clones and drops some. The sample shows 55,000 to 80,000 clones, approximately 85% of them seen only once. The sequences come from peripheral blood, collected before any cancer treatment. The receptor source for this set is an older female donor with stage I lung adenocarcinoma.

The rearrangement links TRBV7-3 to TRBJ2-3; D is unresolved. There are 14 residues in the CDR3. Germline values: CDR1 SGHTA, CDR2 FQGTGA. Trimming pared 1 base from V and 1 base from J, leaving 6 bases between. The CDR3 loop reads CASSLNAGTDTQYF. For the CDR3, the DNA is TGTGCCAGCAGCTTAAACGCGGGCACAGATACGCAGTATTTT.

The chain employs TRBV25-1 and TRBJ2-6; D unclear. CDR3 length equals 15 residues. V was pared by 1 base and J by 1 base, with 5 bases between. Germline V gene lookup returns CDR1 MGHDK and CDR2 SYGVNS. Written as DNA, the CDR3 is TGTGCCAGCAGTGAATCACATTCTGGGGCCAACGTCCTGACTTTC. It is translated as CASSESHSGANVLTF.

The chain joins TRBV4-1 to TRBJ2-3; 14 positions agree with TRBD2. V shed 3 bases, J shed 6 bases, and the junction held 8 bases outside the gene matches. Germline V CDR1 and CDR2: MGHRA, YSYEKL. This CDR3 has 17 residues. CDR3 nucleotide sequence: TGCGCCAGCAGCCAGGCCAGACTAGCGGGAGGGCCTGATACGCAGTATTTT. It encodes CASSQARLAGGPDTQYF.

The chain recombines TRBV5-1 with TRBJ1-2; TRBD1 might be the D (5 bases). The CDR3 length is 13 residues. The germline V and J ends were trimmed by 1 base and 7 bases, with 11 bases remaining between them. Per germline, CDR1 SGHRS and CDR2 YFSETQ. CDR3 DNA sequence: TGCGCCAGCAGCTTGCTAGGGGCCGGTGGCTACACCTTC. It specifies CASSLLGAGGYTF.

This chain links TRBV6-5 with TRBJ2-5; the D gene is possibly TRBD2 (6 bases). This CDR3 is built from 15 residues. Between the trimmed V and J ends, which lost 7 bases and 1 base, there was a span of 16 bases. Germline V CDR1 and CDR2: MNHEY, SVGAGI. The DNA for the CDR3 is TGTGCCAGCACCCCCCGGAGGGGAATCCAAGAGACCCAGTACTTC. This gives the protein CASTPRRGIQETQYF.

Here the CDR3 DNA reads TGTGCCAGCAGCTTAGTGTCGGGGACCTACAATGAGCAGTTCTTC. Its protein is CASSLVSGTYNEQFF. The chain uses TRBV11-3 and TRBJ2-1, with D perhaps matching TRBD2 (5 bases). CDR3 size: 15 residues. Trimming stripped 1 base from V and 2 bases from J, with 9 bases between. The germline gives CDR1 SGHNT, CDR2 YENEEA.

This clone showed up just a few times. This chain connects TRBV4-2 to TRBJ2-1; D gene unclear. This CDR3 is built from 15 residues. Germline-derived CDR1 and CDR2 are LGHNA and YNFKEQ. Trimming shortened V by 0 bases and J by 0 bases, and 6 bases separated the two germline ends. In DNA, the CDR3 is TGTGCCAGCAGCCAAGATTCACGCTCCTACAATGAGCAGTTCTTC. Its translation is CASSQDSRSYNEQFF.

V is TRBV10-1 and J is TRBJ2-7, with 7 positions matching TRBD2. The CDR3 is 13 residues long. CDR1 and CDR2 (germline): WNHNN, SYGVQD (reference sequence). V lost 8 bases to trimming and J lost 6 bases; unmatched junction nucleotides: 10. DNA for the CDR3: TGCGCCAGCGGCAGCGGGGTTCCTGGCGAGCAGTACTTC. Encoded protein: CASGSGVPGEQYF.

The V and J genes are TRBV4-1 and TRBJ2-1, with TRBD2 identical over 9 bases. The germline V gene has CDR1 MGHRA and CDR2 YSYEKL. The V gene end was trimmed by 1 base and the J gene end by 7 bases; junction bases not matched to a gene: 8. This CDR3 is 16 amino acids long. The CDR3 DNA sequence: TGCGCCAGCAGCCAAGTGGGCGGGGGGGTTCGGAATGAGCAGTTCTTC. As protein: CASSQVGGGVRNEQFF.